This is a list of T cell receptor beta chains from one sample in a study of CD8+ T cells in alopecia areata. The data were produced by immunoSEQ multiplex PCR, yet TCRdb's version contains in-frame clones alone and is incomplete. The sample includes about 180,000 clones, less than 75% seen only once; the top ten take about an eighth. Sample: CD8+ T cells sorted from blood, taken at week 0. The origin of the receptors is a human donor with alopecia areata. Each CDR3 is given with its conserved first and last residue. A D gene is named only where the DNA matches it firmly. Clone size is given for some rows only: seen once, a few or many times, or a class if the clone is expanded.

. TRBJ2-3 . TRBV2 TGTGCCAGCAGTGACTGGGGTAGCACAGATACGCAGTATTTT CASSDWGSTDTQYF
. TRBJ2-7 . TRBV5-1 TGCGCCAGCAGCTTGGGACAGGACGAGCAGTACTTC CASSLGQDEQYF
. TRBJ2-7 . TRBV11-2 TGTGCCAGCAGCTTGCGGACCTCCTACGAGCAGTACTTC CASSLRTSYEQYF
. TRBJ2-3 . TRBV4-1 TGCGCCAGCAGCCAAGATAGACAGCATACTAGCACAGATACGCAGTATTTT CASSQDRQHTSTDTQYF
. TRBJ2-5 . TRBV27 TGTGCCAGCAGTTTGCGGCGGCACCAAGAGACCCAGTACTTC CASSLRRHQETQYF
. TRBJ2-1 . TRBV6-5 TGTGCCAGCAGTTACTGGGAAGGGAAGGATGAGCAGTTCTTC CASSYWEGKDEQFF
. TRBJ2-5 . TRBV7-9 TGTGCCAGCAGCCTCGAAGCTCTGAACCGCGAGACCCAGTACTTC CASSLEALNRETQYF
. TRBJ1-2 . TRBV5-6 TGTGCCAGCAGCTTGGGCAGGGACGATAACACCTTC CASSLGRDDNTF
. TRBJ1-1 . TRBV4-1 TGCGCCAGCAGCCTAACATGGGGCATGAACACTGAAGCTTTCTTT CASSLTWGMNTEAFF
. TRBJ1-4 TRBD1 TRBV2 TGTGCCAGCAGTGAAGCGCTTCCCTACAGGGGCCCTAATGAAAAACTGTTTTTT CASSEALPYRGPNEKLFF
. TRBJ2-3 . TRBV11-2 TGTGCCAGCAGCTTAGTGGGGGGCTTGGCAGATACGCAGTATTTT CASSLVGGLADTQYF
. TRBJ1-2 TRBD1 TRBV4-1 TGCGCCAGCAGCCACCAGGGGGCCGACTATGGCTACACCTTC CASSHQGADYGYTF
. TRBJ2-3 . TRBV6-5 TGTGCCAGCAGTTACCCGGGGTTCGGAGATACGCAGTATTTT CASSYPGFGDTQYF
. TRBJ2-1 TRBD2 TRBV27 TGTGCCAGCAGCCCAGCGGGGTACAATGAGCAGTTCTTC CASSPAGYNEQFF
. TRBJ2-1 TRBD2 TRBV27 TGTGCCAGTAAGTGGGGAGGGAGTGGCAATGAGCAGTTCTTC CASKWGGSGNEQFF
. TRBJ2-7 TRBD2 TRBV2 TGTGCCAGCACCCTGGGGCTAGCGGGTGCCTACGAGCAGTACTTC CASTLGLAGAYEQYF
few TRBJ2-3 . TRBV19 TGTGCCAGTAGTGAATTCACAGATACGCAGTATTTT CASSEFTDTQYF
. TRBJ2-3 TRBD2 TRBV2 TGTGCCAGAAGATCTAGCGGGGGAGGAACAGATACGCAGTATTTT CARRSSGGGTDTQYF
. TRBJ2-7 . TRBV13 TGTGCCAGCAGCCCCGCCGGGAAAGGCGAGCAGTACTTC CASSPAGKGEQYF
. TRBJ1-4 TRBD1 TRBV2 TGTGCCAGCAGAGCCAGGGGGCCTTCGACTAATGAAAAACTGTTTTTT CASRARGPSTNEKLFF